This T cell receptor (beta chain) derives from a study of shared clonotypes between healthy human individuals. The method was immunoSEQ multiplex PCR; TCRdb's version includes in-frame clones alone and lacks a portion of them. The sample includes nearly 750,000 clones, approximately 72% seen only once; the top ten take more than 1.5%. Turning to this clone: Its antigen is still unknown.

Findings and caveats of the study: Apart from blood, nothing was sampled; tissue repertoires likely differ. When naive CD4 clonotypes were compared across several donors, around 5% were shared. Memory subsets had estimated richness that was generally smaller than that of naive subsets.

Germline CDR1 reads LNHDA; CDR2 reads SQIVND (reference sequence). Trimming shortened V by 9 bases and J by 1 base, and 10 bases separated the two germline ends. The CDR3 covers 12 residues. The specimen was memory CD4+ T cells sorted from blood. Subset meaning: CD45RA-negative fraction. This receptor was taken from a woman in her 30s in good health. This sequence joins TRBV19 and TRBJ2-7; TRBD2 is a possible D gene (5 bases). Written as DNA, the CDR3 is TGTGCCAGCCGAGGGTCGTCCTACGAGCAGTACTTC. Translation gives CASRGSSYEQYF. The entire variable domain, with the rest obtained from reference TRBV19 and TRBJ2-7, is as follows: DGGITQSPKYLFRKEGQNVTLSCEQNLNHDAMYWYRQDPGQGLRLIYYSQIVNDFQKGDIAEGYSVSREKKESFPLTVTSAQKNPTAFYLCASRGSSYEQYFGPGTRLTVT.